This entry features one T cell receptor beta chain sequence. 13 Jbeta primers and 60 Vbeta primers were used for the PCR. Data came from immunoSEQ multiplex PCR; TCRdb stores just in-frame clones and leaves some out. The table shows under 150,000 clones, with more than 75% occurring only once. V lost 3 bases to trimming and J lost 2 bases; unmatched junction nucleotides: 6. CDR1 is MDHEN and CDR2 is SYDVKM in the germline V gene. CDR3 length: 16 amino acids. This specimen comes from a study of cytomegalovirus exposure and HLA in healthy donors. V gene TRBV28 combines with J gene TRBJ1-5; 8 bases line up with TRBD1. The clonotype originates from a man younger than 35 in good health and CMV-seronegative. Sequenced: PBMCs. Written as DNA, the CDR3 is TGTGCCAGCAGTTTTTCGTCAGGGGGCCGCAATCAGCCCCAGCATTTT. Protein product: CASSFSSGGRNQPQHF.